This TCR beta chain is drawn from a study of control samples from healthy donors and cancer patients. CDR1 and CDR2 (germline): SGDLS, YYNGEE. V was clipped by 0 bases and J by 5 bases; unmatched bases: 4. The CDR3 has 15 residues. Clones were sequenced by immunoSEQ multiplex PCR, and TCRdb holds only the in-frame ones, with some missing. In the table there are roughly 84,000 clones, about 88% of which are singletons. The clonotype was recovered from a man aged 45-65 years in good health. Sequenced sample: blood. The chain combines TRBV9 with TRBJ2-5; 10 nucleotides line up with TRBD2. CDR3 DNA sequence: TGTGCCAGCAGCGTAGATAGCGGGGGGAGGGAGACCCAGTACTTC. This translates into CASSVDSGGRETQYF.